These T cell receptor beta chains were read from a single sample in a study of T cell repertoires in cytomegalovirus infection. TCRdb reanalysed the reads using MiXCR and keeps one entry per CDR3 protein. This sample has a few hundred thousand distinct CDR3 sequences; about 30% occur once, and the top ten carry 13%. Input material: PBMCs. Receptor source: a human donor in good health (CMV status not recorded). Some clones in this sample may be carry-over from other donors' samples. Both conserved end residues are part of each CDR3. Fields, in order: V gene, J gene, D gene, clone size, CDR3 length, CDR3 DNA, CDR3 protein. The D gene is left open where the match is weak. Size values are once, few and many counts, or a class for expanded clones, and some rows have none.

V: TRBV19; J: TRBJ2-1; D: .; size: .; length: 14; DNA: TGTGCTGCGGGGACGGGCAGATGGGGCAATGAGCAGTTCTTC; CDR3: CAAGTGRWGNEQFF
V: TRBV7-2; J: TRBJ2-7; D: TRBD2; size: many; length: 16; DNA: TGTGCCAGCAGCTTAGACTCGCTAGCGGGGACCTACGAGCAGTACTTC; CDR3: CASSLDSLAGTYEQYF
V: TRBV12-3/TRBV12-4; J: TRBJ1-2; D: .; size: many; length: 12; DNA: TGTGCCAGCAGTAACGGGAACTATGGCTACACCTTC; CDR3: CASSNGNYGYTF
V: TRBV4-1; J: TRBJ2-1; D: .; size: .; length: 15; DNA: TGCGCCAGCAGCCAAGAGGGGGCCCCACACAATGAGCAGTTCTTC; CDR3: CASSQEGAPHNEQFF
V: TRBV4-1; J: TRBJ2-7; D: .; size: once; length: 16; DNA: TGCGCCAGCAGCCAATATGGTACCCCACGTCTAGACGAGCAGTACTTC; CDR3: CASSQYGTPRLDEQYF
V: TRBV7-6; J: TRBJ2-5; D: .; size: .; length: 17; DNA: TGTGCCAGCAGCCCCCGCCGGGTGGGCAGGGTCCAAGAGACCCAGTACTTC; CDR3: CASSPRRVGRVQETQYF
V: TRBV30; J: TRBJ1-5; D: .; size: .; length: 14; DNA: TGTGCCTGTACGACCGGGGGGGATGGTCAGCCCCAGCATTTT; CDR3: CACTTGGDGQPQHF
V: TRBV20-1; J: TRBJ2-3; D: .; size: few; length: 15; DNA: TGCAGTGCTAGAGATGAAGTGAGGAGCACAGATACGCAGTATTTT; CDR3: CSARDEVRSTDTQYF
V: TRBV7-6; J: TRBJ2-1; D: TRBD2; size: many; length: 16; DNA: TGTGCCAGCAGCGTCGGGACTAGCGGGATGGGAGGTGAGCAGTTCTTC; CDR3: CASSVGTSGMGGEQFF
V: TRBV3-1; J: TRBJ2-3; D: .; size: few; length: 16; DNA: TGTGCCAGCAGCCAATGGCCAGGCTCTAGCACAGATACGCAGTATTTT; CDR3: CASSQWPGSSTDTQYF
V: TRBV7-2; J: TRBJ2-3; D: .; size: many; length: 15; DNA: TGTGCCAGCAGCAGACAGGGAGGATCTACAGATACGCAGTATTTT; CDR3: CASSRQGGSTDTQYF
V: TRBV7-3; J: TRBJ1-2; D: .; size: .; length: 13; DNA: TGTGCCAGCAGCTTACTCGAGGGCTATGGCTACACCTTC; CDR3: CASSLLEGYGYTF
V: TRBV4-1; J: TRBJ1-1; D: .; size: few; length: 14; DNA: TGCGCCAGCAGCGCCGAGACAGCGAGGGGTGAAGCTTTCTTT; CDR3: CASSAETARGEAFF
V: TRBV7-3; J: TRBJ2-7; D: TRBD1; size: many; length: 15; DNA: TGTGCCAGCAGCTTATCCGGGACAGGGAACGACGAGCAGTACTTC; CDR3: CASSLSGTGNDEQYF
V: TRBV7-4; J: TRBJ2-7; D: .; size: .; length: 13; DNA: TGTGCCAGCAGCTCAAGGGGTGGGGACGAGCAGTACTTC; CDR3: CASSSRGGDEQYF
V: TRBV7-8; J: TRBJ2-2; D: TRBD2; size: many; length: 12; DNA: TGTGCCAGCAGCTGGACTAGCGGGGAGCTGTTTTTT; CDR3: CASSWTSGELFF
V: TRBV3-1; J: TRBJ2-5; D: .; size: .; length: 15; DNA: TGTGCCAGCAGCATAGCCCTAATGGAGGGGGAGACCCAGTACTTC; CDR3: CASSIALMEGETQYF
V: TRBV28; J: TRBJ1-5; D: .; size: .; length: 13; DNA: TGTGCCAGCAGGTCGACGGATTATCAGCCCCAGCATTTT; CDR3: CASRSTDYQPQHF
V: TRBV7-8; J: TRBJ2-1; D: .; size: many; length: 13; DNA: TGTGCCAGCAGCCCCGCGAGGTACAATGAGCAGTTCTTC; CDR3: CASSPARYNEQFF
V: TRBV20-1; J: TRBJ2-5; D: TRBD2; size: .; length: 14; DNA: TGCAGTGCTAGAGATTTTGCGGGAGAGGGGACCCAGTACTTC; CDR3: CSARDFAGEGTQYF
V: TRBV18; J: TRBJ2-3; D: .; size: few; length: 14; DNA: TGTGCCAGCTCACCACCAATAGGGACAGATACGCAGTATTTT; CDR3: CASSPPIGTDTQYF
V: TRBV10-3; J: TRBJ1-2; D: TRBD1; size: many; length: 15; DNA: TGTGCCATCAGTGAGTCGGGGACAGAAAACTATGGCTACACCTTC; CDR3: CAISESGTENYGYTF
V: TRBV14; J: TRBJ2-3; D: .; size: few; length: 13; DNA: TGTGCCAGAGGGACCGGCGGAGAAGATACGCAGTATTTT; CDR3: CARGTGGEDTQYF
V: TRBV11-2; J: TRBJ2-3; D: .; size: .; length: 11; DNA: TGTGCCAGCAGCCATGGGAATACGCAGTATTTT; CDR3: CASSHGNTQYF
V: TRBV7-2; J: TRBJ1-2; D: .; size: many; length: 12; DNA: TGTGCCAGCAGCATCACGAGCTATGGCTACACCTTC; CDR3: CASSITSYGYTF
V: TRBV30; J: TRBJ2-1; D: .; size: .; length: 11; DNA: TGTGCCTGGAGTGCTTCGCTTGAGCAGTTCTTC; CDR3: CAWSASLEQFF
V: TRBV6-6; J: TRBJ2-3; D: TRBD2; size: few; length: 17; DNA: TGTGCCAGCAGTTACGGACTAGCGGGGGGGGGCACAGATACGCAGTATTTT; CDR3: CASSYGLAGGGTDTQYF
V: TRBV9; J: TRBJ2-3; D: .; size: .; length: 14; DNA: TGTGCCAGCAGCGTAGAAGGAGGCGCAGATACGCAGTATTTT; CDR3: CASSVEGGADTQYF